This T cell receptor beta chain was found in a study of blood T cell repertoires in COVID-19. Study in general: Acute and convalescent COVID-19 specimens originated in the United States, Italy and Spain. PBMCs, B-cell-depleted T cells, or T cells were the source of the cDNA or gDNA that made up the material.

In the authors' methods: Cell counts per sample came from amplifying reference gene primers. TCRdb's table, derived via immunoSEQ multiplex PCR, lists solely in-frame clones and lacks some. The V and J calls and clone size are taken from that table; D and trimming were inferred from the DNA. Among tens of thousands of clones listed, approximately 80% were seen once. The V gene end was trimmed by 8 bases and the J gene end by 0 bases; junction bases not matched to a gene: 5. The germline CDR1 and CDR2 sequences are KGHSH and LQKENI. The CDR3 length is 15 residues. The TCR comes from a human donor in a cohort sampled during active COVID-19. This rearrangement joins TRBV18 to TRBJ1-4; the match to TRBD1 covers 8 bases. The sequenced sample was peripheral blood. CDR3 loop: CASPTGVSTNEKLFF. The CDR3 DNA reads TGTGCCAGCCCGACAGGGGTCTCAACTAATGAAAAACTGTTTTTT. The variable domain in full, with the rest retrieved from reference TRBV18 and TRBJ1-4, is NAGVMQNPRHLVRRRGQEARLRCSPMKGHSHVYWYRQLPEEGLKFMVYLQKENIIDESGMPKERFSAEFPKEGPSILRIQQVVRGDSAAYFCASPTGVSTNEKLFFGSGTQLSVL.